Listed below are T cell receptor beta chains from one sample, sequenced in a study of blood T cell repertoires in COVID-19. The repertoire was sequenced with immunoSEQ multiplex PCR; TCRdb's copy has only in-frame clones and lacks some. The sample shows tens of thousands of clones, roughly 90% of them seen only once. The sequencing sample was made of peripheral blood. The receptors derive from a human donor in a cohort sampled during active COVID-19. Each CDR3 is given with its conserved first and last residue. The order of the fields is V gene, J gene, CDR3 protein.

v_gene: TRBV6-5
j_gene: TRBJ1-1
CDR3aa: CASSYLWNRVTEAFF

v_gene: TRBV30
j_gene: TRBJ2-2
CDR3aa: CAWTSLSTGELFF

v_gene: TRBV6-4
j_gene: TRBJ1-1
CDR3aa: CASSRQGEDTEAFF

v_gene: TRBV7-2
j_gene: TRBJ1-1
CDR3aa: CASSQGQGLREAFF

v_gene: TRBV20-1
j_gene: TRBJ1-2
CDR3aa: CSASGQANYGYTF

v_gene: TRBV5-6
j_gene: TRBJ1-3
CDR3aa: CASARRQGGNTIYF

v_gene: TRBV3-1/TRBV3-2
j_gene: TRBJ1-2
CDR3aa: CASSLRGKGYTF

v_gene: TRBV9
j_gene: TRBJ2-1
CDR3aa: CASSVAGSGGPSYNEQFF

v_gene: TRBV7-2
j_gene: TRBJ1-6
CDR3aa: CASSLPLGQGSSPLHF

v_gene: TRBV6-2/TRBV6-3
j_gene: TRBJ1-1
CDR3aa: CASSYSGGRMNTEAFF

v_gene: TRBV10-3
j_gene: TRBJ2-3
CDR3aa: CAISATISGGVDTQYF

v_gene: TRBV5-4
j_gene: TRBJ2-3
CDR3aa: CASSLAPGTDTQYF

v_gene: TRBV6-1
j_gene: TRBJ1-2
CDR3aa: CASFDPGNYGYTF

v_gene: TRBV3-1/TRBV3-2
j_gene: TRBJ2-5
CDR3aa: CASSTLDREGETQYF

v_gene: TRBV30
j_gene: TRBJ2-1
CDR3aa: CAWSGQGDEQFF

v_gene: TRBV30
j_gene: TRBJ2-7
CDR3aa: CAWKTDRNYEQYF

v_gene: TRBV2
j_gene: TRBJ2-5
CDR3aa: CASRSTGFRETQYF

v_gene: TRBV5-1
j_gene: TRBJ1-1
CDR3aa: CASSLEADSEAFF

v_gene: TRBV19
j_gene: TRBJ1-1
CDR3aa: CASSLPGPNTEAFF

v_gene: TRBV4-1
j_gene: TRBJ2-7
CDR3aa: CASSLAGGAYEQYF

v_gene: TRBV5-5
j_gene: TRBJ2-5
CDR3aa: CASSFRAETQYF

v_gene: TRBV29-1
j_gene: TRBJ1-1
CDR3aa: CSVAGQQNTEAFF

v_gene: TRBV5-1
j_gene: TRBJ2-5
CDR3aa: CASSLDGPRVAQYF

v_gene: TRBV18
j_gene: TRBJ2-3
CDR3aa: CASSPPADTQYF